The sequence of this TCR beta chain was determined in a study of technical replicates of blood from several donors. Sequencing was performed with immunoSEQ multiplex PCR; in TCRdb, only in-frame clones are kept and a portion is missing. The sample yields around 97,000 clones, roughly 95% seen once. CDR1 and CDR2 from the germline V gene are MDHEN and SYDVKM. The CDR3 has 13 residues. V lost 1 base to trimming and J lost 11 bases, with 14 bases between them. The sequenced material came from T cells isolated from PBMCs. This chain uses TRBV28 with TRBJ1-2; D possibly corresponds to TRBD1 (5 bases). The sequence was collected from a human donor in good health. CDR3 residues: CASSLSRTRPYTF. The CDR3 nucleotides read TGTGCCAGCAGTTTATCTCGGACAAGGCCGTACACCTTC.